These 5 T cell receptor beta chains were sequenced from one sample in a study of T cells in Graves' hyperthyroidism and ophthalmopathy (dated by TCRdb to between 2019 and 2020). Library preparation employed multiplex PCR. The data were produced on an Illumina HiSeq 2000. Amplification of TCR beta CDR3 regions was carried out from RNA transcripts. A first-round RT-PCR of the TCR CDR3 used the HTBI primer set with the Qiagen OneStep RT-PCR kit. The public sequencing data were trimmed at Q25 with fastp and processed into clonotypes with MiXCR by TCRdb, which kept only in-frame beta chains. One record per CDR3 amino acid sequence lists the most common genes and DNA. For this sample the table gives hundreds of thousands of distinct CDR3 sequences, of which more than 15% were detected only once. The ten largest clones add up to about 3.5% of the sample. The specimen sequenced was blood. These receptor sequences come from a woman between 40 and 55 years old with Graves' ophthalmopathy.

This clonotype was recorded at least ten times. This chain connects TRBV6-1 to TRBJ2-6; D may be TRBD1 (6 bases). CDR1 is MNHNS and CDR2 is SASEGT in the germline V gene. CDR3 size: 17 residues. Trimming cost V 4 bases and J 1 base, with 14 bases left between them. DNA for the CDR3: TGTGCCAGCAGTGCGCCCACAGGGATGTCTGGGGCCAACGTCCTGACTTTC. This translates into CASSAPTGMSGANVLTF.

This clonotype showed up many times. This chain uses TRBV20-1 with TRBJ2-7; TRBD2 matches at 11 bases. The V gene's germline CDR1 is DFQATT and CDR2 SNEGSKA (reference sequence). The CDR3 runs to 15 residues. Trimming at V came to 4 bases and at J to 0 bases, leaving 5 bases not matched to a gene. In DNA, the CDR3 is TGCAGTGCTAACACCGGGACTAGCGGCTCCTACGAGCAGTACTTC. This sequence encodes CSANTGTSGSYEQYF.

This clonotype was seen many times. This chain links TRBV6-1 with TRBJ1-5; D perhaps matches TRBD1 (5 bases). Trimming left V 8 bases short and J 6 bases short, with 17 bases between. Germline CDR1 reads MNHNS; CDR2 reads SASEGT. This CDR3 comprises 14 residues. CDR3 sequence (DNA): TGTGCCAGCTTGGCGGGGGGTGGCGGTCAGCCCCAGCATTTT. It codes for CASLAGGGGQPQHF.

The chain uses TRBV6-2 or TRBV6-3 and TRBJ1-1; D unresolved. The CDR3 consists of 11 residues. Trimming cost V 5 bases and J 6 bases, with 7 bases left between them. CDR1 and CDR2 from the germline V gene are MNHEY and SVGEGT. CDR3 sequence: CASSALAEAFF. CDR3 DNA: TGTGCCAGCAGTGCCCTGGCTGAAGCTTTCTTT.

This chain uses TRBV28 with TRBJ2-7, with 9 positions matching TRBD2. V dropped 4 bases and J dropped 4; count of bases not matched to a gene: 8. The CDR3 extends over 15 amino acids. Germline V gene lookup returns CDR1 MDHEN and CDR2 SYDVKM. In DNA form, the CDR3 reads TGTGCCAGCAGTTCCCCAGGACTAGCGTCGTACGAGCAGTACTTC. Translated: CASSSPGLASYEQYF.